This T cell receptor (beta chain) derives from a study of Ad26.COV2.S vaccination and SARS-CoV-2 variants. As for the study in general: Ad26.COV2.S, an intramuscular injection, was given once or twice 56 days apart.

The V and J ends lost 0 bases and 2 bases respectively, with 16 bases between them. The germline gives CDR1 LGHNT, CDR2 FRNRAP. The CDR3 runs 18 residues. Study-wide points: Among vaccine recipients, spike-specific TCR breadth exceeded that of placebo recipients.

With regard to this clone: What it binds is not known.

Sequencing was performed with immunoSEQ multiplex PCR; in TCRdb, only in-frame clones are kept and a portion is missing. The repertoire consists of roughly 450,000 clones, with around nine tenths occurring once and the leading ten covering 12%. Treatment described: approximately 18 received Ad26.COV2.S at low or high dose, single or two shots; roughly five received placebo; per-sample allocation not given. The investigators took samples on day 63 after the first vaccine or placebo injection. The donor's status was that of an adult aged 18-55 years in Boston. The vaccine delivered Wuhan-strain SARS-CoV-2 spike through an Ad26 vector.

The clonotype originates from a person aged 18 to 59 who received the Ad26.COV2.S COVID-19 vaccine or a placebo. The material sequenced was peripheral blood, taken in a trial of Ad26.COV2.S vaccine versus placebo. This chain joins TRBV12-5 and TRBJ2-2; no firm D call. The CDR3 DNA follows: TGTGCTAGTGGTTTGGTAATAATAGGAACACTCAACACCGGGGAGCTGTTTTTT. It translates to CASGLVIIGTLNTGELFF.